Reported below is one TCR beta chain. Its antigen is unknown. This sample was taken from a study of vaccination effects on CD4 cells after COVID-19. Profiled with immunoSEQ multiplex PCR; TCRdb holds only in-frame clones, not every one. This table holds over 10,000 clones, 73% found once. ViraFEST expansion of antigen-specific CD4+ T cells with viral peptide pools preceded sequencing. It was after more than 8 days of culture that CD4+ T cells were isolated. PCR-confirmed SARS-CoV-2 infection occurred in the person between March and December 2020. Participants completed two doses of the BNT162b2 or mRNA-1273 vaccine. The V segment lost 5 bases and the J segment 4 bases; nucleotides outside the gene matches: 5. CDR1 is SEHNR and CDR2 is FQNEAQ in the germline V gene (reference sequence). The CDR3 is 14 amino acids.

This clonotype originated in a human donor who had a prior SARS-CoV-2 infection. This chain links TRBV7-9 with TRBJ2-1; 7 bases are shared with TRBD1. The material was CD4+ T cells from PBMCs cultured with HCoV-NL63 spike peptides, obtained after COVID-19 vaccination. CDR3 sequence reads: CASSARDSYNEQFF. In nucleotides, the CDR3 is TGTGCCAGCAGCGCCCGGGACAGTTACAATGAGCAGTTCTTC.